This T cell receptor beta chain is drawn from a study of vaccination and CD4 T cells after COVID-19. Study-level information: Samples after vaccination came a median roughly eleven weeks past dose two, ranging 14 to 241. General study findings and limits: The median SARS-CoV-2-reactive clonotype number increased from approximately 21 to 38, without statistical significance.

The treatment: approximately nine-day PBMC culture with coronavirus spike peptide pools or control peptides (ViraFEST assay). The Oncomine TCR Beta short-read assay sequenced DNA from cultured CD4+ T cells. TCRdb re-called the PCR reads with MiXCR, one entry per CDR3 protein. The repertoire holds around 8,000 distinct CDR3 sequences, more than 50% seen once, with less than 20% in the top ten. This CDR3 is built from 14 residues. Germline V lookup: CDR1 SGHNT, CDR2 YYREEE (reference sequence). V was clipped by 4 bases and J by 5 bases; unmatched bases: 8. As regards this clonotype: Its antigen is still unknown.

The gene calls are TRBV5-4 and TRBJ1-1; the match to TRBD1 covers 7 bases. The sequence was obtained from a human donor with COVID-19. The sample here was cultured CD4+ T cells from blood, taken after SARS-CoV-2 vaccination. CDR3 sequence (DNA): TGTGCCAGCAGCACGGGACAGAGGGAAACTGAAGCTTTCTTT. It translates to CASSTGQRETEAFF.